The 21 T cell receptor beta chains presented below share a single source sample, sequenced in a study of early T cells in non-severe SARS-CoV-2 infection. TCRdb called the 5' RACE reads again in MiXCR, with one record for every CDR3 protein. The table shows 38,000 or so distinct CDR3 sequences, with 4.5% to 5.5% occurring only once. Source material: whole blood. These receptors were collected from an adult who was a healthcare worker with PCR-confirmed SARS-CoV-2 infection or an uninfected control (not recorded which).

Of note for this clonotype: A read error is possible here, since a much larger clone lies one base away. The rearrangement links TRBV12-3 or TRBV12-4 to TRBJ2-7; D not resolved. Trimming took off 4 bases at V and 8 bases at J, with 12 bases between the two ends. This CDR3 has 12 amino acids. CDR3 sequence (DNA): TGTGCCAGCAGTTACGGAAGGCTCAAGCAGTACTTC. It codes for CASSYGRLKQYF.

This clonotype has a handful of counts. The J gene is TRBJ2-3, the V gene TRBV7-8; 10 nucleotides line up with TRBD2. Germline CDR1 reads SGHVS; CDR2 reads FQNEAQ. Losses at the gene ends were 1 base for V and 0 bases for J; bases not matched to a gene: 7. This CDR3 region has 18 residues. CDR3 residues: CASSLGASGGRSTDTQYF. In DNA, the CDR3 is TGTGCCAGCAGCTTAGGCGCTAGCGGGGGCCGGAGCACAGATACGCAGTATTTT.

This clonotype is labeled as medium-sized (0.01 to 0.1%). The chain joins TRBV20-1 to TRBJ2-1; D is undetermined. The length of the CDR3 is 12 residues. V was cut by 4 bases and J by 12 bases, with 16 bases left in between. Germline CDR1 is DFQATT and CDR2 is SNEGSKA (reference sequence). Written as DNA, the CDR3 is TGCAGTGCTACCCTGCAAGACATAGGGCAGTTCTTC. Translating it yields CSATLQDIGQFF.

This clonotype has only a few counts. The chain employs TRBV10-1 and TRBJ2-1; D uncertain. The CDR3 is 13 residues long. Trimming stripped 8 bases from V and 3 bases from J, with 11 bases between. Germline V gene sequence: CDR1 WNHNN, CDR2 SYGVQD (reference sequence). The CDR3 is CASPFAYYNEQFF. The DNA of the CDR3 is TGCGCCAGCCCTTTTGCTTACTACAATGAGCAGTTCTTC.

In this sample, this clonotype turned up many times. The J gene is TRBJ1-2, the V gene TRBV4-1; D ambiguous. The CDR3 has 16 amino acids. V was pared by 0 bases and J by 4 bases, with 15 bases between. Germline CDR1 is MGHRA and CDR2 is YSYEKL. The CDR3 protein is CASSQDPEGWGYGYTF. In nucleotides, the CDR3 is TGCGCCAGCAGCCAAGATCCTGAGGGTTGGGGCTATGGCTACACCTTC.

This clonotype was found a few times. The chain combines TRBV20-1 with TRBJ2-1; no definite D call. The CDR3 runs to 13 residues. Looked up from germline, CDR1 is DFQATT and CDR2 is SNEGSKA (reference sequence). V was clipped by 7 bases and J by 2 bases, with 12 bases between them. The CDR3 DNA reads as TGCAGTGTAGTGGGCAGCGCCTACAATGAGCAGTTCTTC. Translating gives CSVVGSAYNEQFF.

V usage is TRBV5-5 and J usage is TRBJ2-3; D is possibly TRBD2 (6 bases). The CDR3 spans 14 residues. Looked up from germline, CDR1 is SGHKS and CDR2 is YYEKEE (reference sequence). The germline V and J ends were trimmed by 0 bases and 5 bases, with 10 bases remaining between them. As DNA, the CDR3 is TGTGCCAGCAGCTTGGACGGGGGTGGAGATACGCAGTATTTT. Translated, it gives CASSLDGGGDTQYF.

This clonotype was seen many times. The V call is TRBV11-2, the J call TRBJ1-5; TRBD1 might be the D (5 bases). Germline V CDR1 and CDR2: SGHAT, FQNNGV. Between the trimmed V and J ends, which lost 1 base and 11 bases, there was a span of 18 bases. This CDR3 comprises 15 residues. The CDR3 DNA reads as TGTGCCAGCAGCTTAGGGGGCGGGCAGGGTTCGGCCCAGCATTTT. It yields the protein CASSLGGGQGSAQHF.

At least ten counts were recorded for this clonotype. CDR3 loop: CASSLGWSYNEQFF. The CDR3 nucleotides read TGTGCCAGCAGTTTGGGGTGGTCCTACAATGAGCAGTTCTTC. V is TRBV27 and J is TRBJ2-1, with unresolved D. Trimming took 3 bases from V and 1 from J, leaving 7 bases between them. Looked up from germline, CDR1 is MNHEY and CDR2 is SMNVEV (reference sequence). The CDR3 is made up of 14 amino acids.

This clonotype was found many times. The chain combines TRBV5-4 with TRBJ1-2; tentatively, D is TRBD1 (5 bases). The germline gives CDR1 SGHNT, CDR2 YYREEE (reference sequence). The CDR3 spans 15 residues. Trimming removed 3 bases at V and 3 bases at J, with 15 bases between. The CDR3 region is CASSSGADSDYGYTF. The CDR3 DNA reads TGTGCCAGCAGCTCTGGGGCCGACAGCGACTATGGCTACACCTTC.

This clonotype was found many times. The V gene is TRBV12-3 or TRBV12-4, the J gene TRBJ1-2, with D tentatively TRBD1 (5 bases). This CDR3 is built from 15 residues. V was pared by 4 bases and J by 2 bases, with 14 bases between. In DNA form, the CDR3 reads TGTGCCAGCAGTTCCCTCGGGGCCAAGAACTATGGCTACACCTTC. Protein sequence: CASSSLGAKNYGYTF.

This clonotype appeared many times. The CDR3 bases are TGTGCCAGCAGTTATGCGGCCAGGGTAAACGGCTACACCTTC. Translation gives CASSYAARVNGYTF. The chain employs TRBV12-3 or TRBV12-4 and TRBJ1-2; TRBD1 is a possible D gene (5 bases). The CDR3 loop spans 14 amino acids. Trimming took off 4 bases at V and 8 bases at J, with 17 bases between the two ends.

In this sample, this clonotype turned up many times. The chain uses TRBV7-8 and TRBJ2-5; tentatively, D is TRBD1 or TRBD2 (5 bases each). This CDR3 spans 15 amino acids. Germline CDR1 and CDR2: SGHVS and FQNEAQ. V lost 5 bases and J lost 1, with 14 bases in between. The CDR3 DNA sequence: TGTGCCAGCAGCCCGGGGACCATCTCCCAAGAGACCCAGTACTTC. Its translation: CASSPGTISQETQYF.

This clonotype was counted many times. The J gene is TRBJ2-5, the V gene TRBV12-3 or TRBV12-4; tentative D call: TRBD1 (6 bases). There are 13 residues in the CDR3. Trimming stripped 8 bases from V and 4 bases from J, with 14 bases between. CDR3 DNA sequence: TGTGCCAGCGGACCACAGGGTGGAGAGACCCAGTACTTC. Translation: CASGPQGGETQYF.

This clonotype was counted at least ten times. The CDR3 sequence: CASTPGGRNTEAFF. The CDR3 DNA reads as TGTGCCAGCACCCCGGGGGGGAGGAACACTGAAGCTTTCTTT. The chain couples TRBV7-6 to TRBJ1-1; perhaps TRBD1 as D (5 bases). Germline V lookup: CDR1 SGHVS, CDR2 FNYEAQ. The CDR3 has 14 residues. Trimming pared 7 bases from V and 1 base from J, leaving 13 bases between.

This clonotype has ten or more counts. The V and J genes are TRBV29-1 and TRBJ2-5; D gene unclear. CDR1 and CDR2 (germline): SQVTM, ANQGSEA. V lost 5 bases and J 3 bases, leaving 16 bases between the germline ends. The CDR3 runs 14 residues. For the CDR3, the DNA is TGCAGCGTTTCCGCGGTGTTGGGCAAAGAGACCCAGTACTTC. It yields the protein CSVSAVLGKETQYF.

There are many counts of this clonotype. The chain combines TRBV7-9 with TRBJ2-1, with TRBD1 matching over 7 bases. Germline lookup yields CDR1 SEHNR and CDR2 FQNEAQ (reference sequence). Unmatched junction bases numbered 12, after V lost 5 bases and J lost 8 bases. The CDR3 loop spans 15 amino acids. The CDR3 region is CASSRIGDSRHEQFF. CDR3 in DNA: TGTGCCAGCAGCCGAATAGGGGACAGCAGGCATGAGCAGTTCTTC.

This clonotype rates as medium-sized (0.01 to 0.1%). The chain combines TRBV4-2 with TRBJ1-1; D possibly corresponds to TRBD1 (6 bases). Trimming cost V 6 bases and J 0 bases, with 20 bases left between them. This CDR3 has 17 amino acids. The germline V gene encodes CDR1 LGHNA and CDR2 YNFKEQ. The CDR3 DNA sequence: TGTGCCAGCAGGGAGGAGGTTGGGGGCTTTATGAACACTGAAGCTTTCTTT. Its protein product is CASREEVGGFMNTEAFF.

This clonotype has at least ten counts. The rearrangement joins TRBV3-1 to TRBJ2-5; D is ambiguous. Germline V CDR1 and CDR2: LGHDT, YNNKEL (reference sequence). The CDR3 extends over 13 amino acids. The germline V and J ends were trimmed by 4 bases and 3 bases, with 9 bases remaining between them. This CDR3 is CASSPLPEETQYF. The CDR3 region has the DNA TGTGCCAGCAGCCCTCTACCCGAAGAGACCCAGTACTTC.

There are many counts of this clonotype. The chain employs TRBV11-2 and TRBJ2-1, with D perhaps given as TRBD1 or TRBD2 (5 bases each). Germline values: CDR1 SGHAT, CDR2 FQNNGV. The CDR3 runs 14 residues. V was pared by 6 bases and J by 9 bases, with 18 bases between. CDR3 nucleotide sequence: TGTGCCAGCAGTCATAACCGTTTTGGGGGTGAGCAGTTCTTC. Translating gives CASSHNRFGGEQFF.

This clonotype was seen ten or more times. The chain employs TRBV20-1 and TRBJ2-7; possibly TRBD2 for D (6 bases). The CDR3 is made up of 14 amino acids. V dropped 0 bases and J dropped 3 bases, with 12 bases sitting between them. Germline CDR1 DFQATT, CDR2 SNEGSKA (reference sequence). The CDR3 nucleotides read TGCAGTGCTAGAGATCCTAGCGCCAACTACGAGCAGTACTTC. Its protein is CSARDPSANYEQYF.